In this sample, the clone carrying this TCR beta chain turned up a few times. The antigen is unknown. V lost 7 bases and J lost 5; bases outside the gene matches: 12. Germline loops: CDR1 MNHNS, CDR2 SASEGT. The CDR3 covers 16 residues. Axillary draining lymph nodes of breast cancer patients supplied the node samples. This sample is drawn from a study of breast tumors, draining lymph nodes, adjacent tissues. General observations from the study: Data only fit, rather than demonstrated, lymph node origin of most tumor T cells.

From the multiplex PCR reads, TCRdb called clonotypes with MiXCR, one entry per CDR3 protein. This sample has 90,000 to 120,000 distinct CDR3 sequences, with approximately 21% found just once. This chain uses TRBV6-1 with TRBJ2-2; 8 bases fit TRBD2. The sample comprised axillary lymph node tissue. This receptor was identified in a female donor with breast cancer. Some clones in this sample may be carry-over from other donors' samples. The CDR3 nucleotides read TGTGCCAGCACCACCTCCGGGACTAGGGGGACCGGGGAGCTGTTTTTT. Translated, it gives CASTTSGTRGTGELFF.